These 7 T cell receptor beta chains were sequenced from one sample in a study of blood T cell repertoires in COVID-19. Clones were sequenced by immunoSEQ multiplex PCR, and TCRdb holds only the in-frame ones, with some missing. The sample records tens of thousands of clones, more than 80% being singletons. The sample comprised peripheral blood. Source of these receptors: a man aged 55 to 70 with acute or convalescent COVID-19.

This clone was observed a handful of times. The rearrangement links TRBV7-6 to TRBJ2-3; 7 bases map to TRBD2. Germline V CDR1 and CDR2: SGHVS, FNYEAQ. V shed 1 base, J shed 1 base, and the junction held 5 bases outside the gene matches. There are 16 residues in the CDR3. The chain's CDR3 is CASSLESAGGTDTQYF. The CDR3 coding sequence is TGTGCCAGCAGCTTAGAATCGGCGGGGGGCACAGATACGCAGTATTTT.

The rearrangement links TRBV7-8 to TRBJ2-3; weak D call: TRBD1 (6 bases). The CDR3 runs 15 residues. The germline gives CDR1 SGHVS, CDR2 FQNEAQ. The ends were cut back, 1 base at V and 7 bases at J, with 15 bases in the middle. The CDR3 reads CASSLDPGQFHTQYF. DNA for the CDR3: TGTGCCAGCAGCTTAGACCCCGGACAGTTCCATACGCAGTATTTT.

The genes are TRBV5-5 and TRBJ2-5; maybe TRBD1 (6 bases). CDR1 and CDR2 from the germline V gene are SGHKS and YYEKEE (reference sequence). The CDR3 is 15 amino acids. Trimming cost V 4 bases and J 1 base, with 14 bases left between them. The CDR3 here is CASSQLGTPQETQYF. CDR3 nucleotides: TGTGCCAGCAGCCAACTCGGGACACCCCAAGAGACCCAGTACTTC.

The chain employs TRBV19 and TRBJ2-1; TRBD2 matches at 12 bases. Germline CDR1 and CDR2: LNHDA and SQIVND (reference sequence). This CDR3 is built from 15 residues. J lost 8 bases, V lost 5 bases, and 7 bases had no gene match. CDR3 in amino acids: CASSPLAGGEDEQFF. In nucleotides, the CDR3 is TGTGCCAGTAGTCCGCTAGCGGGAGGGGAGGATGAGCAGTTCTTC.

The table lists this clone with a count of one. J is TRBJ1-2 and V is TRBV9; a weak D match, TRBD1 (6 bases). V shed 0 bases and J shed 4 bases, with 13 bases lying between them. Germline loops: CDR1 SGDLS, CDR2 YYNGEE. The CDR3 is 15 amino acids. CDR3 in amino acids: CASSVGLGGGYGYTF. CDR3 bases: TGTGCCAGCAGCGTAGGCTTAGGGGGTGGCTATGGCTACACCTTC.

The rearrangement links TRBV7-9 to TRBJ2-1; 7 nucleotides match TRBD2. V dropped 1 base and J dropped 4; count of bases not matched to a gene: 4. Per germline, CDR1 SEHNR and CDR2 FQNEAQ (reference sequence). The CDR3 loop spans 15 amino acids. The CDR3: CASSLDGGRYNEQFF. For the CDR3, the DNA is TGTGCCAGCAGCTTAGACGGGGGGAGGTACAATGAGCAGTTCTTC.

This sequence joins TRBV18 and TRBJ1-6; 12 bases align to TRBD1. Germline CDR1 KGHSH, CDR2 LQKENI. After removal of 4 bases from V and 9 bases from J, the junction contained 4 bases not matched to a gene. The CDR3 spans 15 residues. The CDR3 nucleotides read TGTGCCAGCTCACTTGGGACAGGGGGCATTTCACCCCTCCACTTT. It codes for CASSLGTGGISPLHF.